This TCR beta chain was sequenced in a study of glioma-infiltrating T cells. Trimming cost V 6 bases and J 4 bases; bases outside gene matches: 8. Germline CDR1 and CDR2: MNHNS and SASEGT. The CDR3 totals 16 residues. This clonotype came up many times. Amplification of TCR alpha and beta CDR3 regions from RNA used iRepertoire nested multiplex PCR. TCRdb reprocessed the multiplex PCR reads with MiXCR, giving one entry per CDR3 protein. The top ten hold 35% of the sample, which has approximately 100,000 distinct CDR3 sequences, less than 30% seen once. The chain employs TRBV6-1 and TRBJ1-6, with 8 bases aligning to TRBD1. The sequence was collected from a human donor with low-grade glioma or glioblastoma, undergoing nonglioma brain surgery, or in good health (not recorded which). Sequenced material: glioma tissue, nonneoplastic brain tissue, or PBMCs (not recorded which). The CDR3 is CASRSPGGRYNSPLHF. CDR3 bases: TGTGCCAGCAGATCTCCAGGGGGCAGGTATAATTCACCCCTCCACTTT.